The 32 T cell receptor beta chains given below trace back to one sample, sequenced in a study of cytomegalovirus exposure and HLA in healthy donors (dated by TCRdb to 2016 to 2017). Libraries were made using the immunoSEQ multiplex PCR assay. Entries here come from immuneACCESS through TCRdb and include only in-frame sequences with V and J called. Some clones fail to appear in such tables; in the studies checked, an unresolved V gene covers under half of the shortfall, and the cause of the remainder is unknown. The sample contains approximately 160,000 clones, around 90% of them found a single time. The ten largest clones add up to over 2.5% of the sample. Sequencing input: PBMCs. The receptor set was obtained from a woman aged 18-29 years in good health and CMV-seropositive.

The rearrangement links TRBV6-5 to TRBJ1-2; possible D gene TRBD1, 5 bases. Looked up from germline, CDR1 is MNHEY and CDR2 is SVGAGI. This CDR3 has 15 residues. V shed 2 bases and J shed 4 bases, with 14 bases lying between them. The CDR3 reads CASSYGSTGGYGYTF. CDR3 nucleotides: TGTGCCAGCAGTTACGGGTCTACGGGGGGCTATGGCTACACCTTC.

This clone was observed a handful of times. The CDR3 spells CASSPTGGAEEKLFF. CDR3 coding DNA: TGTGCCAGCAGTCCAACAGGGGGCGCTGAGGAAAAACTGTTTTTT. The chain joins TRBV6-4 to TRBJ1-4; 9 bases match TRBD1. CDR3 size: 15 residues. CDR1 MRHNA and CDR2 SNTAGT come from the germline V gene. Trimming took 5 bases from V and 8 from J; bases not matched to a gene: 9.

The rearrangement uses TRBV4-2 and TRBJ1-3; D unresolved. Looked up from germline, CDR1 is LGHNA and CDR2 is YNFKEQ. Deletions cut 2 bases from V and 0 bases from J, with 17 bases between. This CDR3 is built from 18 residues. The CDR3: CASSQFVSGSPSGNTIYF. CDR3 sequence (DNA): TGTGCCAGCAGCCAATTCGTTTCGGGTTCTCCCTCTGGAAACACCATATATTTT.

The V and J genes are TRBV28 and TRBJ2-4, with D perhaps TRBD1 (7 bases). Trimming shortened V by 2 bases and J by 0 bases, and 32 bases separated the two germline ends. CDR1 is MDHEN, CDR2 SYDVKM, per germline. CDR3 length equals 23 residues. CDR3 amino acids: CASSLEGGQFGWGPPIAKNIQYF. Here the CDR3 DNA reads TGTGCCAGCAGTTTAGAGGGGGGACAGTTCGGCTGGGGCCCTCCGATAGCCAAAAACATTCAGTACTTC.

The CDR3 here is CASSLSGRPYEQYF. DNA for the CDR3: TGTGCCAGCAGCTTATCCGGGAGACCCTACGAGCAGTACTTC. The chain employs TRBV11-2 and TRBJ2-7; a weak D match, TRBD2 (6 bases). The germline gives CDR1 SGHAT, CDR2 FQNNGV. The germline V and J ends were trimmed by 2 bases and 2 bases, with 10 bases remaining between them. This CDR3 region has 14 residues. The variable domain in full, with the rest retrieved from reference TRBV11-2 and TRBJ2-7, is EAGVAQSPRYKIIEKRQSVAFWCNPISGHATLYWYQQILGQGPKLLIQFQNNGVVDDSQLPKDRFSAERLKGVDSTLKIQPAKLEDSAVYLCASSLSGRPYEQYFGPGTRLTVT.

CDR3 sequence (DNA): TGTGCCAGCAGTGAAGGAGGACAGGGGGCTACTGAAGCTTTCTTT. This sequence encodes CASSEGGQGATEAFF. The chain couples TRBV6-4 to TRBJ1-1; TRBD1 matches at 11 bases. Germline V gives CDR1 MRHNA, CDR2 SNTAGT. V lost 3 bases, J lost 5 bases, and 5 bases stayed unmatched. The CDR3 sequence is 15 residues long.

The V call is TRBV5-1, the J call TRBJ2-3; TRBD2 is a possible D gene (5 bases). V lost 5 bases, J lost 1 base, and 11 bases lay in between. CDR1 is SGHRS and CDR2 is YFSETQ in the germline V gene. The CDR3 is 14 amino acids. The CDR3, as DNA: TGCGCCAGCAGAGAGGGTTCGGGCACAGATACGCAGTATTTT. Protein sequence: CASREGSGTDTQYF.

The chain combines TRBV30 with TRBJ1-1; 10 positions agree with TRBD1. CDR3 length equals 19 residues. The ends lost 1 base at V and 4 bases at J; junction bases unmatched: 18. CDR1 is GTSNPN, CDR2 SVGIG, per germline (reference sequence). The CDR3 spells CAWSGQRTGGWRPGTEAFF. The CDR3 nucleotides read TGTGCCTGGAGTGGCCAAAGGACAGGGGGATGGCGTCCCGGCACTGAAGCTTTCTTT.

The V gene is TRBV7-2, the J gene TRBJ2-7; possibly TRBD1 for D (6 bases). The CDR3 covers 14 residues. Per germline, CDR1 SGHTA and CDR2 FQGNSA. V was clipped by 3 bases and J by 0 bases, with 9 bases between them. This chain's CDR3 is CASSFGTLSYEQYF. The CDR3 DNA sequence: TGTGCCAGCAGCTTCGGGACACTCTCCTACGAGCAGTACTTC.

The chain uses TRBV2 and TRBJ1-5; 8 nucleotides align to TRBD1. The ends lost 7 bases at V and 3 bases at J; junction bases unmatched: 2. The CDR3 has 13 residues. CDR1 and CDR2 from the germline V gene are SNHLY and FYNNEI. CDR3 residues: CASTGGLNQPQHF. In nucleotides, the CDR3 is TGTGCCAGCACAGGGGGCCTCAATCAGCCCCAGCATTTT.

The chain uses TRBV7-2 and TRBJ2-5; TRBD2 might be the D (6 bases). CDR1 is SGHTA and CDR2 is FQGNSA in the germline V gene. V lost 1 base to trimming and J lost 5 bases, with 17 bases between them. The CDR3 spans 16 residues. The CDR3: CASSLVSGATIETQYF. The CDR3 DNA reads TGTGCCAGCAGCTTAGTTAGCGGAGCTACTATCGAGACCCAGTACTTC.

This chain uses TRBV28 with TRBJ2-2, with TRBD1 identical over 8 bases. CDR3 size: 14 residues. The germline V gene has CDR1 MDHEN and CDR2 SYDVKM. V lost 6 bases to trimming and J lost 4 bases; unmatched junction nucleotides: 4. The CDR3 region is CASSPDRATGELFF. The CDR3 DNA reads TGTGCCAGCAGCCCGGACAGGGCCACCGGGGAGCTGTTTTTT.

V is TRBV29-1 and J is TRBJ1-1, with D possibly TRBD1 on 5 matching bases. The CDR3 consists of 13 residues. V lost 4 bases, J lost 0 bases, and 9 bases lay in between. Germline V gene sequence: CDR1 SQVTM, CDR2 ANQGSEA. The CDR3 coding sequence is TGCAGCGTTGGCGGGGGAATGAACACTGAAGCTTTCTTT. This translates into CSVGGGMNTEAFF.

This clone was seen a few times. V gene TRBV19 combines with J gene TRBJ2-7; D ambiguous. The CDR3 spans 13 residues. Trimming left V 5 bases short and J 3 bases short, with 11 bases between. CDR1 LNHDA and CDR2 SQIVND come from the germline V gene (reference sequence). The CDR3 DNA is TGTGCCAGTAGTCCGGGTCCTAACTACGAGCAGTACTTC. Its protein product is CASSPGPNYEQYF.

The CDR3 here is CASSVAGGRYAEAFF. CDR3 DNA sequence: TGTGCCAGCAGCGTAGCCGGGGGGCGTTACGCTGAAGCTTTCTTT. The chain is built from TRBV9 and TRBJ1-1, with a possible D match to TRBD1 (6 bases). Germline V gene data show CDR1 as SGDLS and CDR2 as YYNGEE. V lost 0 bases and J 6 bases, leaving 15 bases between the germline ends. The CDR3 is 15 residues long. Full variable domain (rest looked up from reference TRBV9 and TRBJ1-1): DSGVTQTPKHLITATGQRVTLRCSPRSGDLSVYWYQQSLDQGLQFLIQYYNGEERAKGNILERFSAQQFPDLHSELNLSSLELGDSALYFCASSVAGGRYAEAFFGQGTRLTVV.

The J gene is TRBJ2-5, the V gene TRBV7-9; D may be TRBD2 (6 bases). Germline loops: CDR1 SEHNR, CDR2 FQNEAQ (reference sequence). The CDR3 consists of 19 residues. Trimming took off 5 bases at V and 0 bases at J, with 25 bases between the two ends. The CDR3 protein is CASSPRRGGVFQYQETQYF. The CDR3 region has the DNA TGTGCCAGCAGCCCCCGTAGGGGCGGGGTCTTCCAGTACCAAGAGACCCAGTACTTC.

This clone was observed once. The chain carries TRBV4-3 and TRBJ2-7; D perhaps matches TRBD2 (5 bases). V was shortened by 4 bases and J by 4 bases, with 11 bases between the two germline ends. This CDR3 has 13 amino acids. CDR1 LGHNA and CDR2 YSLEER come from the germline V gene. CDR3 in DNA: TGCGCCAGCAGCCTAGGATCGGGGTACGAGCAGTACTTC. This codes for CASSLGSGYEQYF.

The genes are TRBV10-3 and TRBJ1-2, with 9 bases that match TRBD1. Germline loops: CDR1 ENHRY, CDR2 SYGVKD. This CDR3 comprises 15 residues. V shed 2 bases, J shed 1 base, and the junction held 2 bases outside the gene matches. For the CDR3, the DNA is TGTGCCATCAGTGAGGGGACAGGGCTTAACTATGGCTACACCTTC. The encoded protein is CAISEGTGLNYGYTF.

The chain employs TRBV10-3 and TRBJ2-7; D might be TRBD2 (6 bases). V was pared by 6 bases and J by 0 bases, with 9 bases between. The germline V gene has CDR1 ENHRY and CDR2 SYGVKD. The CDR3 has 13 residues. The CDR3 coding sequence is TGTGCCATCAGCCTCGGGAGCTCCTACGAGCAGTACTTC. It specifies CAISLGSSYEQYF.

The chain employs TRBV5-1 and TRBJ1-1; D uncertain. V was cut by 1 base and J by 0 bases, with 4 bases left in between. The CDR3 loop spans 13 amino acids. CDR1 is SGHRS and CDR2 is YFSETQ in the germline V gene. CDR3: CASSLSVNTEAFF. The CDR3 DNA follows: TGCGCCAGCAGCTTGTCAGTGAACACTGAAGCTTTCTTT. Full variable domain (rest looked up from reference TRBV5-1 and TRBJ1-1): KAGVTQTPRYLIKTRGQQVTLSCSPISGHRSVSWYQQTPGQGLQFLFEYFSETQRNKGNFPGRFSGRQFSNSRSEMNVSTLELGDSALYLCASSLSVNTEAFFGQGTRLTVV.

This clone came up a few times. The CDR3 spells CASSGARAFF. CDR3 nucleotide sequence: TGTGCCAGTAGTGGGGCGCGAGCTTTCTTT. The chain joins TRBV19 to TRBJ1-1; a possible D gene is TRBD1 (5 bases). The V gene lost 5 bases and the J gene lost 10 bases, with 8 bases spanning the gap. CDR1 and CDR2 from the germline V gene are LNHDA and SQIVND (reference sequence). There are 10 residues in the CDR3.

The CDR3 region has the DNA TGTGCCTGGAGGGGACAGGGCGGGAATGAAAAACTGTTTTTT. This gives the protein CAWRGQGGNEKLFF. J is TRBJ1-4 and V is TRBV30, with 9 bases lining up with TRBD1. Germline trimming cut 3 bases from V and 5 bases from J; bases unmatched to any gene: 4. There are 14 residues in the CDR3. Per the germline V gene, CDR1 is GTSNPN and CDR2 is SVGIG (reference sequence).

The rearrangement uses TRBV4-1 and TRBJ1-4; D possibly corresponds to TRBD1 (6 bases). Looked up from germline, CDR1 is MGHRA and CDR2 is YSYEKL. V lost 4 bases and J 7 bases, leaving 16 bases between the germline ends. CDR3 size: 15 residues. The CDR3 loop is CASSRLGGLGEKLFF. The CDR3, as DNA: TGCGCCAGCAGCCGATTAGGGGGTTTGGGTGAAAAACTGTTTTTT.

V gene TRBV19 combines with J gene TRBJ1-1; TRBD1 agrees at 8 bases. Germline CDR1 reads LNHDA; CDR2 reads SQIVND (reference sequence). The CDR3 runs to 21 residues. Losses at the gene ends were 3 bases for V and 1 base for J; bases not matched to a gene: 22. The chain's CDR3 is CASSIPEYPRGLRRRNTEAFF. As DNA, the CDR3 is TGTGCCAGTAGTATTCCGGAATACCCCAGGGGGCTTAGGAGGAGGAACACTGAAGCTTTCTTT.

The chain combines TRBV29-1 with TRBJ2-1, with TRBD2 matching over 12 bases. CDR3 length equals 15 residues. Trimming cost V 4 bases and J 4 bases; bases outside gene matches: 5. Germline lookup yields CDR1 SQVTM and CDR2 ANQGSEA. Here the CDR3 reads CSVGLAGDIYNEQFF. The CDR3 nucleotides read TGCAGCGTTGGACTAGCGGGAGATATTTACAATGAGCAGTTCTTC.

The V gene is TRBV11-2, the J gene TRBJ2-1; no clear D gene. The V gene's germline CDR1 is SGHAT and CDR2 FQNNGV. V lost 0 bases and J 10 bases, leaving 7 bases between the germline ends. This CDR3 comprises 12 residues. The chain's CDR3 is CASSLDWREQFF. In DNA, the CDR3 is TGTGCCAGCAGCTTAGATTGGCGGGAGCAGTTCTTC. Using reference TRBV11-2 and TRBJ2-1 for the parts outside the CDR3, the full variable domain is EAGVAQSPRYKIIEKRQSVAFWCNPISGHATLYWYQQILGQGPKLLIQFQNNGVVDDSQLPKDRFSAERLKGVDSTLKIQPAKLEDSAVYLCASSLDWREQFFGPGTRLTVL.

J is TRBJ1-5 and V is TRBV6-1, with 12 bases matching TRBD1. J lost 7 bases, V lost 7 bases, and 8 bases had no gene match. Germline V CDR1 and CDR2: MNHNS, SASEGT. The CDR3 sequence is 15 residues long. CDR3 region: CASKVPGTGGQPQHF. CDR3 sequence (DNA): TGTGCCAGCAAAGTCCCCGGGACAGGGGGCCAGCCCCAGCATTTT.

This sequence joins TRBV4-1 and TRBJ1-2, with 7 bases aligning to TRBD1. Germline V CDR1 and CDR2: MGHRA, YSYEKL. CDR3 length: 17 residues. V shed 4 bases and J 6 bases; nucleotides not matched to a gene: 17. CDR3 sequence reads: CASSLPGGGRVLDGYTF. CDR3 nucleotide sequence: TGCGCCAGCAGCCTGCCGGGAGGGGGCAGGGTGCTTGATGGCTACACCTTC.

This chain uses TRBV19 with TRBJ2-2; unclear D gene. The V end lost 2 bases, the J end lost 5 bases, and 3 bases lay between the germline ends. CDR1 is LNHDA, CDR2 SQIVND, per germline (reference sequence). This CDR3 is built from 12 residues. CDR3 residues: CASSILTGELFF. The CDR3 DNA follows: TGTGCCAGTAGTATACTGACCGGGGAGCTGTTTTTT.

This sequence joins TRBV7-9 and TRBJ2-2; maybe TRBD1 (5 bases). From germline, CDR1 is SEHNR and CDR2 FQNEAQ (reference sequence). Trimming removed 1 base at V and 4 bases at J, with 13 bases between. CDR3 size: 16 residues. The CDR3 nucleotides are TGTGCCAGCAGCTTAGACCCCTCTGGGGCCACCGGGGAGCTGTTTTTT. Its protein product is CASSLDPSGATGELFF.

The chain has TRBV5-6 and TRBJ2-1; D uncertain. Germline V gene lookup returns CDR1 SGHDT and CDR2 YYEEEE. The length of the CDR3 is 12 residues. Deletions cut 0 bases from V and 6 bases from J, with 4 bases between. The CDR3 here is CASSLALNEQFF. The CDR3 DNA reads as TGTGCCAGCAGCTTGGCCCTCAATGAGCAGTTCTTC.

V usage is TRBV18 and J usage is TRBJ2-1; D remains ambiguous. The germline V gene has CDR1 KGHSH and CDR2 LQKENI. The CDR3 sequence is 15 residues long. V lost 0 bases, J lost 2 bases, and 8 bases lay in between. The CDR3 loop is CASSPPVSAYNEQFF. Written as DNA, the CDR3 is TGTGCCAGCTCACCACCGGTGTCAGCCTACAATGAGCAGTTCTTC.